This T cell receptor (beta chain) came from a study of identical twins. Findings and limits, study-wide: The presence of invariant MAIT and iNKT cells could partly confound analyses of zero-insertion sequences.

As for this clonotype: The antigen is unknown.

Using its own MiXCR run on the 5' RACE reads, TCRdb lists one record per CDR3 protein. This table holds about 730,000 distinct CDR3 sequences, about 20% found once. The ends were cut back, 1 base at V and 5 bases at J, with 8 bases in the middle. Germline CDR1 reads DFQATT; CDR2 reads SNEGSKA (reference sequence). The CDR3 is 12 residues long. A further study also used this sample, focusing on T cells expressing NK-cell markers. That investigation notes: Among eight sequenced donors, seven carried HCMV seropositivity while one was seronegative. There were a handful of donors in whom these clonotypes also led the CD3+CD56-NKG2C+ fraction.

The rearrangement uses TRBV20-1 and TRBJ2-5; D is ambiguous. The specimen was PBMCs. This sequence was found in a young woman in good health. This chain's CDR3 is CSARGVSETQYF. CDR3 sequence (DNA): TGCAGTGCTAGAGGAGTCTCGGAGACCCAGTACTTC.